The text below deals with one T cell receptor beta chain. Profiling relied on immunoSEQ multiplex PCR, and the TCRdb table lists in-frame clones only, not all of them. Of fewer than 400,000 clones listed, around nine tenths are singletons. The data originate from a study of blood T cell repertoires in COVID-19. Study-level information: Specimens from acute and convalescent COVID-19 originated in the United States, Italy and Spain.

Germline assignment: CDR1 KGHSH and CDR2 LQKENI. The ends were cut back, 0 bases at V and 3 bases at J, with 5 bases in the middle. CDR3 length: 13 residues. The genes are TRBV18 and TRBJ1-2; D uncertain. The source is a human donor in a cohort sampled during active COVID-19. Sequencing used peripheral blood. The CDR3 nucleotides read TGTGCCAGCTCACCACCGTCGGACTATGGCTACACCTTC. Translating gives CASSPPSDYGYTF.